A single sample is the source of the 28 T cell receptor beta chains below, sequenced in a study of response to subunit inactivated influenza vaccine listed by TCRdb under 2018. The receptor library was made with RT-PCR. The reads were generated on an Illumina HiSeq 2500. Starting from the raw public reads, TCRdb applied fastp trimming at Q25, assembled clones with MiXCR and retained in-frame beta chains. Identical CDR3 protein sequences are pooled into one entry, listed with their most common genes and DNA. The sample records approximately 530,000 distinct CDR3 sequences, under 8.5% of which are singletons. The ten largest clones add up to approximately 14% of the sample. The sequenced sample was PBMCs from blood, obtained roughly 24 months after vaccination. These TCRs come from a man aged 45 to 70 who received an inactivated influenza vaccine. Donor details come from another sample of the same person, matched by shared clones.

This clonotype was recorded a few times. The V and J genes are TRBV28 and TRBJ2-3, with D tentatively TRBD2 (6 bases). Per the germline V gene, CDR1 is MDHEN and CDR2 is SYDVKM. V was trimmed by 6 bases and J by 2 bases, leaving 18 bases between them. CDR3 size: 16 residues. The chain's CDR3 is CASSPALALNTDTQYF. As DNA, the CDR3 is TGTGCCAGCAGCCCTGCCCTAGCGCTAAACACAGATACGCAGTATTTT.

The sample holds many counts of this clonotype. V is TRBV20-1 and J is TRBJ2-3, with D hard to call. Trimming left V 3 bases short and J 0 bases short, with 22 bases between. Germline V gene sequence: CDR1 DFQATT, CDR2 SNEGSKA (reference sequence). The CDR3 consists of 18 residues. The CDR3 here is CSARTSWSALSSTDTQYF. The DNA of the CDR3 is TGCAGTGCTAGGACGAGTTGGAGCGCCCTCTCTAGCACAGATACGCAGTATTTT.

This clonotype was seen at least ten times. The chain links TRBV3-1 to TRBJ1-1; 8 nucleotides align to TRBD1. V was clipped by 4 bases and J by 5 bases; unmatched bases: 12. Germline V gene lookup returns CDR1 LGHDT and CDR2 YNNKEL (reference sequence). The CDR3 is 16 residues long. CDR3 nucleotide sequence: TGTGCCAGCAGCCGGTGGGACAGGCCCTCGGGAACTGAAGCTTTCTTT. Its translation: CASSRWDRPSGTEAFF. Drawing the rest from reference TRBV3-1 and TRBJ1-1, the complete variable domain is DTAVSQTPKYLVTQMGNDKSIKCEQNLGHDTMYWYKQDSKKFLKIMFSYNNKELIINETVPNRFSPKSPDKAHLNLHINSLELGDSAVYFCASSRWDRPSGTEAFFGQGTRLTVV.

The table lists this clonotype with many counts. The chain combines TRBV6-6 with TRBJ1-2, with D perhaps TRBD1 (5 bases). V was pared by 7 bases and J by 5 bases, with 14 bases between. The CDR3 consists of 13 residues. CDR1 and CDR2 (germline): MNHNY, SVGAGI (reference sequence). The CDR3 here is CASKGTENYGYTF. CDR3 DNA: TGTGCCAGCAAGGGGACGGAAAATTATGGCTACACCTTC.

This rearrangement joins TRBV5-1 to TRBJ2-5; 7 positions agree with TRBD2. V trimming: 4 bases; J trimming: 4 bases; junction bases outside the gene matches: 10. From germline, CDR1 is SGHRS and CDR2 YFSETQ. CDR3 size: 15 residues. The CDR3 DNA reads as TGCGCCAGCAGCCCGGCTGCGGGAGCGGGAGAGACCCAGTACTTC. This translates into CASSPAAGAGETQYF. Supplemented by reference TRBV5-1 and TRBJ2-5, the full variable domain reads KAGVTQTPRYLIKTRGQQVTLSCSPISGHRSVSWYQQTPGQGLQFLFEYFSETQRNKGNFPGRFSGRQFSNSRSEMNVSTLELGDSALYLCASSPAAGAGETQYFGPGTRLLVL.

This chain connects TRBV6-5 to TRBJ1-6; 7 nucleotides align to TRBD1. V lost 3 bases, J lost 10 bases, and 3 bases stayed unmatched. The CDR3 extends over 13 amino acids. Per the germline V gene, CDR1 is MNHEY and CDR2 is SVGAGI. CDR3 protein: CASSYTDRSPLHF. CDR3 bases: TGTGCCAGCAGTTATACGGACAGGTCACCCCTCCACTTT.

The chain combines TRBV5-1 with TRBJ2-1, with D possibly being TRBD2 (6 bases). The germline V gene encodes CDR1 SGHRS and CDR2 YFSETQ. Trimming cost V 0 bases and J 3 bases, with 10 bases left between them. The CDR3 contains 15 residues. CDR3 sequence (DNA): TGCGCCAGCAGCTTGGTTGGCGGGATCTACAATGAGCAGTTCTTC. Translating gives CASSLVGGIYNEQFF.

This clonotype has a single count. J is TRBJ1-2 and V is TRBV6-5, with 8 bases aligning to TRBD1. There are 18 residues in the CDR3. Per the germline V gene, CDR1 is MNHEY and CDR2 is SVGAGI. Trimming cost V 0 bases and J 2 bases; bases outside gene matches: 11. CDR3 bases: TGTGCCAGCAGTTACTCCCGGGGACAGGCCTCGGACAACTATGGCTACACCTTC. Translation gives CASSYSRGQASDNYGYTF.

This chain joins TRBV5-1 and TRBJ1-1, with TRBD1 as a possible D gene (5 bases). The germline V and J ends were trimmed by 0 bases and 1 base, with 10 bases remaining between them. This CDR3 is 15 amino acids long. From germline, CDR1 is SGHRS and CDR2 YFSETQ. CDR3 coding DNA: TGCGCCAGCAGCTTGGAATGGGGGGGGAACACTGAAGCTTTCTTT. Protein: CASSLEWGGNTEAFF.

This clonotype was detected only a few times. A junction boundary mismatches the germline segment, possibly from a read error. The V and J genes are TRBV24-1 and TRBJ2-1; 11 bases match TRBD1. The CDR3 length is 20 residues. CDR1 and CDR2 (germline): KGHDR, SFDVKD. The CDR3 sequence is CATSYLRGTGGTYSYNEQFF. The CDR3 nucleotides are TGTGCCACCAGTTATTTGCGCGGGACAGGGGGAACTTACTCCTACAATGAGCAGTTCTTC.

CDR3 amino acids: CASSPGLAGAIGIWGTDTQYF. The CDR3 DNA follows: TGTGCCAGCAGTCCGGGACTAGCGGGAGCCATAGGGATTTGGGGCACAGATACGCAGTATTTT. The V and J genes are TRBV27 and TRBJ2-3; 14 nucleotides agree with TRBD2. The CDR3 spans 21 residues. V was pared by 5 bases and J by 1 base, with 17 bases of the junction left unmatched. The germline V gene encodes CDR1 MNHEY and CDR2 SMNVEV (reference sequence).

This clonotype was observed at least ten times. The chain's CDR3 is CASSGVLSANNEQFF. Written as DNA, the CDR3 is TGTGCCAGCTCAGGGGTTCTCAGCGCTAACAATGAGCAGTTCTTC. The chain has TRBV18 and TRBJ2-1; D not resolved. Germline CDR1 is KGHSH and CDR2 is LQKENI. V lost 5 bases to trimming and J lost 5 bases, with 16 bases between them. This CDR3 contains 15 residues. Based on the CDR3 plus reference TRBV18 and TRBJ2-1, the full variable domain is NAGVMQNPRHLVRRRGQEARLRCSPMKGHSHVYWYRQLPEEGLKFMVYLQKENIIDESGMPKERFSAEFPKEGPSILRIQQVVRGDSAAYFCASSGVLSANNEQFFGPGTRLTVL.

This clonotype came up many times. This chain connects TRBV25-1 to TRBJ2-7; D is possibly TRBD2 (6 bases). The CDR3 length is 13 residues. The germline V gene encodes CDR1 MGHDK and CDR2 SYGVNS. Trimming left V 6 bases short and J 8 bases short, with 17 bases between. CDR3 sequence (DNA): TGTGCCAGCAGCGACACCCGGGACTCCAAGCAGTACTTC. Protein: CASSDTRDSKQYF.

This clonotype has just a few counts. This rearrangement joins TRBV7-6 to TRBJ2-1; 9 bases match TRBD2. There are 15 residues in the CDR3. Germline V gene sequence: CDR1 SGHVS, CDR2 FNYEAQ. Unmatched junction bases numbered 7, after V lost 5 bases and J lost 5 bases. The CDR3 here is CASSQPGLADNEQFF. The CDR3, as DNA: TGTGCCAGCAGCCAACCGGGACTAGCTGACAATGAGCAGTTCTTC.

This clonotype was seen a handful of times. This chain links TRBV6-1 with TRBJ2-5; 9 bases line up with TRBD2. Germline V lookup: CDR1 MNHNS, CDR2 SASEGT. The CDR3 sequence is 15 residues long. V lost 6 bases to trimming and J lost 1 base; unmatched junction nucleotides: 6. The CDR3 spells CASSRRGGPQETQYF. In DNA, the CDR3 is TGTGCCAGCAGCCGGCGGGGGGGGCCCCAAGAGACCCAGTACTTC.

The chain has TRBV7-9 and TRBJ1-1; 8 bases are a match to TRBD1. V gave up 5 bases and J gave up 4 bases; unmatched junction bases: 3. CDR1 is SEHNR, CDR2 FQNEAQ, per germline (reference sequence). The CDR3 extends over 13 amino acids. CDR3 sequence reads: CASSPQGVTEAFF. The CDR3 nucleotides read TGTGCCAGCAGCCCACAGGGGGTCACTGAAGCTTTCTTT.

This chain links TRBV4-3 with TRBJ2-3; TRBD1 matches at 9 bases. Germline loops: CDR1 LGHNA, CDR2 YSLEER. Trimming took 0 bases from V and 3 from J; bases not matched to a gene: 13. This CDR3 is 19 amino acids long. The CDR3 loop reads CASSQDLMKTGQGTDTQYF. In nucleotides, the CDR3 is TGCGCCAGCAGCCAAGATCTAATGAAGACTGGACAGGGGACAGATACGCAGTATTTT.

The chain joins TRBV12-3 or TRBV12-4 to TRBJ2-7; 7 bases line up with TRBD1. Trimming removed 1 base from V and 6 bases from J; junction bases left unmatched: 3. This CDR3 has 13 residues. Here the CDR3 reads CASSLDPGGEQYF. In DNA, the CDR3 is TGTGCCAGCAGTTTAGATCCAGGGGGCGAGCAGTACTTC.

CDR3 in DNA: TGCAGCGTTGAAAGGGACAGGGGGCAACAAGAGCAGTACTTC. Protein: CSVERDRGQQEQYF. J is TRBJ2-7 and V is TRBV29-1, with 12 bases aligning to TRBD1. This CDR3 comprises 14 residues. J gave up 7 bases and V 2 bases, and 6 bases lay outside the gene matches. Germline lookup yields CDR1 SQVTM and CDR2 ANQGSEA.

This clonotype has only a few counts. The rearrangement uses TRBV10-3 and TRBJ2-1; 9 bases line up with TRBD2. Germline assignment: CDR1 ENHRY and CDR2 SYGVKD. Unmatched junction bases numbered 12, after V lost 5 bases and J lost 7 bases. The CDR3 runs 16 residues. CDR3 bases: TGTGCCATCAGTTGGGCGGGAGGGCCGAGGGAGAATGAGCAGTTCTTC. Its translation: CAISWAGGPRENEQFF.

This clonotype turned up a few times. The chain is built from TRBV5-1 and TRBJ1-2; 11 positions agree with TRBD1. Germline CDR1 is SGHRS and CDR2 is YFSETQ. The CDR3 is 14 amino acids. J gave up 6 bases and V 4 bases, and 5 bases lay outside the gene matches. This chain's CDR3 is CASSPDRGHHGYTF. The CDR3, as DNA: TGCGCCAGCAGCCCGGACAGGGGGCATCATGGCTACACCTTC.

This clonotype was observed a few times. The J gene is TRBJ2-1, the V gene TRBV5-6, with D possibly TRBD2 on 6 matching bases. The CDR3 extends over 15 amino acids. V lost 0 bases and J 4 bases, leaving 11 bases between the germline ends. In germline, CDR1 is SGHDT, CDR2 YYEEEE. The CDR3 DNA sequence: TGTGCCAGCAGCTTGGCCCAGCGGGTGTACAATGAGCAGTTCTTC. This gives the protein CASSLAQRVYNEQFF.

This clonotype occurred a few times. V usage is TRBV12-3 or TRBV12-4 and J usage is TRBJ1-2; D might be TRBD1 (5 bases). This CDR3 region has 13 residues. The ends were cut back, 3 bases at V and 5 bases at J, with 10 bases in the middle. The CDR3 spells CASSFTTAYGYTF. The CDR3 DNA reads TGTGCCAGCAGTTTCACGACAGCATATGGCTACACCTTC.

The CDR3 loop is CASRIGNEQYF. The CDR3 DNA sequence: TGTGCCAGTCGGATAGGGAACGAGCAGTACTTC. The chain uses TRBV12-3 or TRBV12-4 and TRBJ2-7; no clear D. This CDR3 is 11 amino acids long. V lost 9 bases and J 5 bases, leaving 11 bases between the germline ends.

This rearrangement joins TRBV7-2 to TRBJ2-7; 14 nucleotides agree with TRBD2. The CDR3 is 15 amino acids. V shed 5 bases and J 8 bases; nucleotides not matched to a gene: 8. Germline V lookup: CDR1 SGHTA, CDR2 FQGNSA. The CDR3 bases are TGTGCCAGCAGCCGTCCCGGGACTAGCGGGAGCAAGCAGTACTTC. This gives the protein CASSRPGTSGSKQYF.

This sequence joins TRBV6-5 and TRBJ1-2; D not certain. Trimming removed 8 bases at V and 0 bases at J, with 7 bases between. Germline CDR1 is MNHEY and CDR2 is SVGAGI. The CDR3 runs to 12 residues. The CDR3 DNA follows: TGTGCCAGCTCAAAAGCTAACTATGGCTACACCTTC. Translating gives CASSKANYGYTF.

This clonotype was counted a few times. The genes are TRBV7-3 and TRBJ2-5; D unclear. V shed 1 base and J shed 3 bases, with 15 bases lying between them. CDR1 and CDR2 from the germline V gene are SGHTA and FQGTGA. The CDR3 is 16 amino acids. DNA of the CDR3: TGTGCCAGCAGCTTAAACCCCCTTTGGGTTAAAGAGACCCAGTACTTC. It specifies CASSLNPLWVKETQYF.

The chain is built from TRBV5-5 and TRBJ1-4; D is ambiguous. This CDR3 has 15 residues. Germline-derived CDR1 and CDR2 are SGHKS and YYEKEE (reference sequence). The V end lost 4 bases, the J end lost 0 bases, and 10 bases lay between the germline ends. This CDR3 is CASSIGRPTNEKLFF. The CDR3 DNA is TGTGCCAGCAGCATTGGACGGCCAACTAATGAAAAACTGTTTTTT.